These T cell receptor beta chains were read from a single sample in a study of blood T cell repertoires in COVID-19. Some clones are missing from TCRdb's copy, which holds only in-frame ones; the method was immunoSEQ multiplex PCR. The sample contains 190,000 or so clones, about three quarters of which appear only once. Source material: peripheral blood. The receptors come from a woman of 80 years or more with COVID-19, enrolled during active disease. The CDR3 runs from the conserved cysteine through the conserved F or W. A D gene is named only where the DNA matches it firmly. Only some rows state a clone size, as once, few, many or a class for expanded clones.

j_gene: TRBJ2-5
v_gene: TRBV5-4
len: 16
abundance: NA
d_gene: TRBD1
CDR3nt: TGTGCCAGCAGCCCTGCGACAGGGTCAGGCGGGGAGACCCAGTACTTC
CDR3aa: CASSPATGSGGETQYF

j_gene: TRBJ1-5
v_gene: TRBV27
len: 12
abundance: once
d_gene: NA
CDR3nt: TGTGCCAGCAGTACAGGGTATCAGCCCCAGCATTTT
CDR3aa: CASSTGYQPQHF

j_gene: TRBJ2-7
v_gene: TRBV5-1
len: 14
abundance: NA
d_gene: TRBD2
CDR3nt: TGCGCCAGCAGCTCCCCGTGGGGGGGGTACGAGCAGTACTTC
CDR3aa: CASSSPWGGYEQYF

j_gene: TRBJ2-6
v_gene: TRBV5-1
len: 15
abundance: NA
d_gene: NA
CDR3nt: TGCGCCAGCAGCTTGGACAGCTCTGGGGCCAACGTCCTGACTTTC
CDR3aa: CASSLDSSGANVLTF

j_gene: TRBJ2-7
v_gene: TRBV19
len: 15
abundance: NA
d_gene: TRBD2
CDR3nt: TGTGCCAGTAGTACCACTAGCGGGAGTCTCTACGAGCAGTACTTC
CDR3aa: CASSTTSGSLYEQYF

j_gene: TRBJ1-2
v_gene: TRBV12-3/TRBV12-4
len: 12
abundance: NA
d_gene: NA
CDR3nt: TGTGCCAGCAGTTTAGGGGAGTGGGACTACACCTTC
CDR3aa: CASSLGEWDYTF

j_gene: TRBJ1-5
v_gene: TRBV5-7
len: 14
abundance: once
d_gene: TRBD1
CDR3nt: TGTGCCAGCAACTCGACAGGGCGCGGTCAGCCCCAGCATTTT
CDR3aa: CASNSTGRGQPQHF

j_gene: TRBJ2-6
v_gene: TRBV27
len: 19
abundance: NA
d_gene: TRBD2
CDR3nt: TGTGCCAGCAGTTTATTCGGGGTAGCGGGAGTAACTGGGGCCAACGTCCTGACTTTC
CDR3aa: CASSLFGVAGVTGANVLTF

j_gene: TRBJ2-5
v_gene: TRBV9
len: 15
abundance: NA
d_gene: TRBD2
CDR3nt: TGTGCCAGCAGCGTAGCGCCCAGCGGGGGTTCCGCCCAGTACTTC
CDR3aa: CASSVAPSGGSAQYF

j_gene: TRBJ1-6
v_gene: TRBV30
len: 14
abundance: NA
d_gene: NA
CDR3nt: TGTGCCTGGAGGGTGAGGGCCGGTAATTCACCCCTCCACTTT
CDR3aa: CAWRVRAGNSPLHF

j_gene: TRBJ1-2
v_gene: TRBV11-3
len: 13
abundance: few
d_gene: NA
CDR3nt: TGTGCCAGCAGCAAGGACATGAACTATGGCTACACCTTC
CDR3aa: CASSKDMNYGYTF

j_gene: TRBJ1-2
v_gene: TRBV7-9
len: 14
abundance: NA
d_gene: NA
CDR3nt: TGTGCCAGCAGCTTCTCCGGGACACCGTATGGCTACACCTTC
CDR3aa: CASSFSGTPYGYTF

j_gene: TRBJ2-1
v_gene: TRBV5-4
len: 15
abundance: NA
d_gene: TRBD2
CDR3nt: TGTGCCAGCAGCTTGAGGGCGGGAGGGCCGAGTGAGCAGTTCTTC
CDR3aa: CASSLRAGGPSEQFF

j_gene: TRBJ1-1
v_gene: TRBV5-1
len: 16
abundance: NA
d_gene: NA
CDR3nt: TGCGCCAGCAGCTTGGTGGGCACTTCCATGAACACTGAAGCTTTCTTT
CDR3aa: CASSLVGTSMNTEAFF